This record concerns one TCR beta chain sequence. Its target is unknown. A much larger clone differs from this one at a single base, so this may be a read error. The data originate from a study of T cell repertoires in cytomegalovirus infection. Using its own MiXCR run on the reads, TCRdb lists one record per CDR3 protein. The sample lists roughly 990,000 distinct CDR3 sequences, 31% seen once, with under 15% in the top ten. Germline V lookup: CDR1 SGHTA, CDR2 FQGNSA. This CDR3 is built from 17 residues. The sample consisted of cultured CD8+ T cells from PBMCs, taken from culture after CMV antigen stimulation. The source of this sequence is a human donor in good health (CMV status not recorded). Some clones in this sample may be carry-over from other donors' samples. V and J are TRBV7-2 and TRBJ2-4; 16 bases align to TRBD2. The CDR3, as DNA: TGTGCCAGCAGCTTGGGGACTAGCGGGGGGGCCAGAAACATTCAGTACTTC. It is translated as CASSLGTSGGARNIQYF.